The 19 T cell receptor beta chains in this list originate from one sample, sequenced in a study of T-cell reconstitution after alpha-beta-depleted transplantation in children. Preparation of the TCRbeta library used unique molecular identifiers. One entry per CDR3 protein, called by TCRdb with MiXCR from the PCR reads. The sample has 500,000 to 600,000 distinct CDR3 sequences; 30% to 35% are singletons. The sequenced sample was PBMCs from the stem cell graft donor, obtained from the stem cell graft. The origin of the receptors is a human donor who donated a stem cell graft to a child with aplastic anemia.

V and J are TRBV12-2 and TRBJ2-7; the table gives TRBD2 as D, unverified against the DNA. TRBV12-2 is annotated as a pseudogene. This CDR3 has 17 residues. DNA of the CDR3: TGTGCAAGTCGCTTATACGGATTTTGGGCTAGCGGTTACGAGCAGTACTTC. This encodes CASRLYGFWASGYEQYF.

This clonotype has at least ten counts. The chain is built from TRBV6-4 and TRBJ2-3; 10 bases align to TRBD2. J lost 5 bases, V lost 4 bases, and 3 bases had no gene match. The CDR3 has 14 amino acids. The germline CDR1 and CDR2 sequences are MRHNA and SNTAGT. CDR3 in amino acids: CASSAIAGGDTQYF. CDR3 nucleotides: TGTGCCAGCAGTGCGATAGCGGGAGGAGATACGCAGTATTTT.

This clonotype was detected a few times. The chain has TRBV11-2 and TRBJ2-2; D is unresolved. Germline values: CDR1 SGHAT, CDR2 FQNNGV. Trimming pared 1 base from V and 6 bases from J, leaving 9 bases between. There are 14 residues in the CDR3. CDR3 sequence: CASSLAWAAGELFF. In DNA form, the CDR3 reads TGTGCCAGCAGCTTAGCTTGGGCAGCCGGGGAGCTGTTTTTT.

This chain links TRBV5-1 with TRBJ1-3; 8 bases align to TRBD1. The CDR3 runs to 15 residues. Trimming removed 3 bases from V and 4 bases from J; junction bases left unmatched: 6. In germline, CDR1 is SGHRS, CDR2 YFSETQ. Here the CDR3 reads CASSSGQGGGNTIYF. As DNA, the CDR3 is TGCGCCAGCAGCTCTGGACAGGGAGGAGGAAACACCATATATTTT.

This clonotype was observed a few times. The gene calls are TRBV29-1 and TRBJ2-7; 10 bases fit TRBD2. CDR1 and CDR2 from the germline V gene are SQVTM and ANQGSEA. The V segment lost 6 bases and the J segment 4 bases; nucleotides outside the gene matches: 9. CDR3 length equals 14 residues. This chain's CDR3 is CSVVGLAVDYEQYF. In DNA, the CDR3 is TGCAGCGTGGTTGGACTAGCGGTGGATTACGAGCAGTACTTC.

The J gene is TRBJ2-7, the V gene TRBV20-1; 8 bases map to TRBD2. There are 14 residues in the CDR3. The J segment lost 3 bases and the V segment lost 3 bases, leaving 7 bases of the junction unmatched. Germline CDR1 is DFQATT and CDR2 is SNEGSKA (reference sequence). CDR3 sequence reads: CSARSGGPGYEQYF. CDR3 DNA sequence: TGCAGTGCTAGGTCGGGAGGGCCGGGCTACGAGCAGTACTTC.

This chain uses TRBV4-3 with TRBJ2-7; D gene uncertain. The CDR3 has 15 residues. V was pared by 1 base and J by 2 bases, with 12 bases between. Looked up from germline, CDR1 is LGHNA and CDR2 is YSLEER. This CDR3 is CASSQGHQSAYEQYF. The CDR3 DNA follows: TGCGCCAGCAGCCAAGGACACCAATCCGCCTACGAGCAGTACTTC.

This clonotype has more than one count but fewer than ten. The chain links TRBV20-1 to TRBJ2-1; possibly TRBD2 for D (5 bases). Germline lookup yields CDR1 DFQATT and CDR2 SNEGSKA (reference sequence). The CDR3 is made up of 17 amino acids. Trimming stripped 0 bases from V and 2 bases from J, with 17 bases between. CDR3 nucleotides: TGCAGTGCTAGAGAGGAGGTGGAAGGGAGAGCCTACAATGAGCAGTTCTTC. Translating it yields CSAREEVEGRAYNEQFF.

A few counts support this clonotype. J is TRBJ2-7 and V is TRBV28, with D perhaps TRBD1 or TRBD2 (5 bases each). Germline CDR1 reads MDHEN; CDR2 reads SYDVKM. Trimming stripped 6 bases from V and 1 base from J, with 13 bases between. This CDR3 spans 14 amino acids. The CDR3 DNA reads TGTGCCAGCAGACGTCGGGGCCTTTCCTACGAGCAGTACTTC. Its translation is CASRRRGLSYEQYF.

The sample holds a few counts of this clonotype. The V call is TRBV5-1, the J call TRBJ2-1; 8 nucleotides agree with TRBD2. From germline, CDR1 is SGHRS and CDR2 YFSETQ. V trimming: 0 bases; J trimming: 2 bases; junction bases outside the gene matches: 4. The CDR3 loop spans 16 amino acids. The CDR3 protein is CASSLAGGGPYNEQFF. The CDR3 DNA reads TGCGCCAGCAGCTTGGCGGGAGGGGGTCCCTACAATGAGCAGTTCTTC.

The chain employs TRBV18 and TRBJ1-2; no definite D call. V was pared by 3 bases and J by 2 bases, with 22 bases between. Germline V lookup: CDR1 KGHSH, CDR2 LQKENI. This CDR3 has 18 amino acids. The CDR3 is CASSPLVSGRIKNYGYTF. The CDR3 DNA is TGTGCCAGCTCACCGCTCGTATCGGGCAGGATTAAGAACTATGGCTACACCTTC.

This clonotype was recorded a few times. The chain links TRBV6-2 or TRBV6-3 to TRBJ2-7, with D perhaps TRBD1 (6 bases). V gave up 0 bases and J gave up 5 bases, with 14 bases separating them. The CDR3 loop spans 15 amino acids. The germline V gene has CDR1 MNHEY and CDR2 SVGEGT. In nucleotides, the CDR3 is TGTGCCAGCAGTTACTCGCCAGGGGTTAGCCACGAGCAGTACTTC. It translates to CASSYSPGVSHEQYF.

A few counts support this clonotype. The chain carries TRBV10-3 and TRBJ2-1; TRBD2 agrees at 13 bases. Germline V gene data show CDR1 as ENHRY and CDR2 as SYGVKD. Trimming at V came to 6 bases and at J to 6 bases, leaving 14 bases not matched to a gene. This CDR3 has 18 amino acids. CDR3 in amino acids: CAISPGTSGTHPPNEQFF. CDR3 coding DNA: TGTGCCATCAGCCCCGGGACTAGCGGGACCCACCCCCCCAATGAGCAGTTCTTC.

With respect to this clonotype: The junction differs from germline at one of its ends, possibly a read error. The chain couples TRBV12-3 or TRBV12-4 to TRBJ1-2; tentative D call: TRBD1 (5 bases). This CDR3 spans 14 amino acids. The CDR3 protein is CASSLATRGDGYTF. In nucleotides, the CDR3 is TGTGCCAGCAGCTTAGCCACCCGGGGGGATGGCTACACCTTC.

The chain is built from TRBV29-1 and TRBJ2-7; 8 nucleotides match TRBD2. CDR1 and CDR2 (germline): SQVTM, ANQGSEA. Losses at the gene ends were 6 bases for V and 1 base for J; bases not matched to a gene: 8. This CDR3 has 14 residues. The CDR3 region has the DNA TGCAGCGTCCGGGGGGGGAGCGATTCCTACGAGCAGTACTTC. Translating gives CSVRGGSDSYEQYF.

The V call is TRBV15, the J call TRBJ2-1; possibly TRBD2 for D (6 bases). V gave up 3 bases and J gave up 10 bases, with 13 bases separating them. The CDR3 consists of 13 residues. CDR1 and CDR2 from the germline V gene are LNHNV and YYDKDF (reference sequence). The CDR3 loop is CATSSQSLAEQFF. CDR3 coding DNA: TGTGCCACCAGCAGTCAATCTCTAGCGGAGCAGTTCTTC.

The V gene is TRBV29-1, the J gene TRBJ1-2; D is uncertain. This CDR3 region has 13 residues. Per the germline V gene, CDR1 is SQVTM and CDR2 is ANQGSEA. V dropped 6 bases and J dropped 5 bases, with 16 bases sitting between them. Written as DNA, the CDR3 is TGCAGCGTCTCCAAAGGTTCCGATTATGGCTACACCTTC. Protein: CSVSKGSDYGYTF. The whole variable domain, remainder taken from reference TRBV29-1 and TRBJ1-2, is SAVISQKPSRDICQRGTSLTIQCQVDSQVTMMFWYRQQPGQSLTLIATANQGSEATYESGFVIDKFPISRPNLTFSTLTVSNMSPEDSSIYLCSVSKGSDYGYTFGSGTRLTVV.

Here the CDR3 reads CASSLDAGAGELFF. The CDR3 DNA reads TGCGCCAGCAGCTTGGATGCGGGGGCCGGGGAGCTGTTTTTT. The J gene is TRBJ2-2, the V gene TRBV5-1; 7 bases line up with TRBD2. The CDR3 is 14 amino acids. Germline V CDR1 and CDR2: SGHRS, YFSETQ. With V trimmed by 0 bases and J by 6 bases, 2 bases remained unmatched.

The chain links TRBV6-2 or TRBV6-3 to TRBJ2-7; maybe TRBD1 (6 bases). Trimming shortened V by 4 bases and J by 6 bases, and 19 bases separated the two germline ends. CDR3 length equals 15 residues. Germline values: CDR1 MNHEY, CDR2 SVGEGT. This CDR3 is CASSLPLGQNIEQYF. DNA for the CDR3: TGTGCCAGCAGTTTGCCTTTAGGACAGAACATCGAGCAGTACTTC.